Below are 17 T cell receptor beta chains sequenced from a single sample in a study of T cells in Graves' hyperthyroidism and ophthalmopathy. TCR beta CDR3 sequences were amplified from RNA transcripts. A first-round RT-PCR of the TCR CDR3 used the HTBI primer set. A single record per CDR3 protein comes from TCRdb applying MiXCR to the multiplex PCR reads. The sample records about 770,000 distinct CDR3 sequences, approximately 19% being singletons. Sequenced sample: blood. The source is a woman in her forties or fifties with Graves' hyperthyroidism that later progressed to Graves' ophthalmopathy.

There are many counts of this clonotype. Here the CDR3 DNA reads TGTGCCAGCGCCTCAACTAGCGCCCTCTCCTACGAGCAGTACTTC. It is translated as CASASTSALSYEQYF. The gene calls are TRBV12-3 or TRBV12-4 and TRBJ2-7; 7 nucleotides match TRBD2. This CDR3 comprises 15 residues. V shed 8 bases and J 0 bases; nucleotides not matched to a gene: 10.

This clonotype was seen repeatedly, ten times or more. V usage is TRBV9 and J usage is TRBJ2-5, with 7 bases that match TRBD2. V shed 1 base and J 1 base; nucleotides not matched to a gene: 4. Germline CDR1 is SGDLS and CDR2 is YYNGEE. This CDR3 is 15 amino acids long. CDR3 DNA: TGTGCCAGCAGCGTATCTAGCGGACCCCAAGAGACCCAGTACTTC. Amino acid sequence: CASSVSSGPQETQYF.

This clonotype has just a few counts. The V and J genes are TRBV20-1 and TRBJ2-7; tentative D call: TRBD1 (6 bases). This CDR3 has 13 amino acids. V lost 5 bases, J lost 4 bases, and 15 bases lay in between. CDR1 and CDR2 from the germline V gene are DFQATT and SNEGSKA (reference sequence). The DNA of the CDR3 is TGCAGTGCTGAAACCGACAGGATGTACGAGCAGTACTTC. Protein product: CSAETDRMYEQYF.

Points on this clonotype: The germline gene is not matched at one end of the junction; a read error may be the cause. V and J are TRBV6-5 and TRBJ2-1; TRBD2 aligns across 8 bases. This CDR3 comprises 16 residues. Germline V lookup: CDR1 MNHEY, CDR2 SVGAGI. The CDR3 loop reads CASTYIRGGPYNEQFF. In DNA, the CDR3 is TGTGCCAGCACTTACATTCGGGGGGGCCCCTACAATGAGCAGTTCTTC.

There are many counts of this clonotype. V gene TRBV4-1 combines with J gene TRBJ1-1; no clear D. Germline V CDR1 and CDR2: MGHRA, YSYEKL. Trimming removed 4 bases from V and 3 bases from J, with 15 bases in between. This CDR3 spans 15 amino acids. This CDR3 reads CASSRLPRDDTEAFF. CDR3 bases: TGCGCCAGCAGCCGCCTCCCAAGGGATGACACTGAAGCTTTCTTT.

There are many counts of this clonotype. CDR3 in DNA: TGCAGCGTGGGAGGGGGGACAGCCTACGAGCAGTACTTC. It encodes CSVGGGTAYEQYF. V and J are TRBV29-1 and TRBJ2-7; possibly TRBD1 or TRBD2 for D (7 bases each). Trimming took off 6 bases at V and 2 bases at J, with 14 bases between the two ends. Germline lookup yields CDR1 SQVTM and CDR2 ANQGSEA. The CDR3 is 13 amino acids.

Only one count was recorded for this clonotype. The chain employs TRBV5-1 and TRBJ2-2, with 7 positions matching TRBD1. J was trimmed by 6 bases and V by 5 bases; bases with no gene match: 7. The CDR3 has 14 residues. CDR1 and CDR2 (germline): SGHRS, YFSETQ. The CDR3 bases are TGCGCCAGCAGAAGTCTGACAGGGCCCGGGGAGCTGTTTTTT. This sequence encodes CASRSLTGPGELFF.

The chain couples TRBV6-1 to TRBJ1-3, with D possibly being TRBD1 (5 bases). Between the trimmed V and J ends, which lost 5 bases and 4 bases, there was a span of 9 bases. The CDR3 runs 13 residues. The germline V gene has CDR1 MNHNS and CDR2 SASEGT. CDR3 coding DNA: TGTGCCAGCAGTCGGGGGGTGGGAAACACCATATATTTT. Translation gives CASSRGVGNTIYF.

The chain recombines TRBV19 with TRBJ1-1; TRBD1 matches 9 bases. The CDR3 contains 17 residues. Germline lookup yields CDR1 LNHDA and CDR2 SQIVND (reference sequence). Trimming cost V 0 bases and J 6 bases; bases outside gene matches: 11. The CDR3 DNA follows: TGTGCCAGTAGTATAGACGGGTCTACAGGGGGCAATGCTGAAGCTTTCTTT. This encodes CASSIDGSTGGNAEAFF.

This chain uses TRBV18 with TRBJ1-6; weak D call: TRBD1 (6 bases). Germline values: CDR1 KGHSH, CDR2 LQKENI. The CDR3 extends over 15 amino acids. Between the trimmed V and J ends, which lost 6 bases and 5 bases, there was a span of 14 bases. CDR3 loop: CASSPRQVHNSPLHF. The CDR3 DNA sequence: TGTGCCAGCTCCCCCAGACAGGTGCATAATTCACCCCTCCACTTT. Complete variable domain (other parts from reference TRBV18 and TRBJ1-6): NAGVMQNPRHLVRRRGQEARLRCSPMKGHSHVYWYRQLPEEGLKFMVYLQKENIIDESGMPKERFSAEFPKEGPSILRIQQVVRGDSAAYFCASSPRQVHNSPLHFGNGTRLTVT.

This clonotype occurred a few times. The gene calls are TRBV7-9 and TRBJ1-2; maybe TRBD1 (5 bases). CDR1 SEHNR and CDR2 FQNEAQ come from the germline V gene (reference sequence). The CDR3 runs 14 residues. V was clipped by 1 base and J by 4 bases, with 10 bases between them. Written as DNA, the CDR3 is TGTGCCAGCAGCTTAGGTTCTGGGGCCTATGGCTACACCTTC. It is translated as CASSLGSGAYGYTF.

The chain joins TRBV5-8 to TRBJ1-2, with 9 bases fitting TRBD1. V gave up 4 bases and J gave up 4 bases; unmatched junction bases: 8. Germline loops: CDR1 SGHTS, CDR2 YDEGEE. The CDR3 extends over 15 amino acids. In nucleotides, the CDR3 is TGTGCCAGCAGCAGTGGGACAGGGTATTCCTATGGCTACACCTTC. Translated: CASSSGTGYSYGYTF.

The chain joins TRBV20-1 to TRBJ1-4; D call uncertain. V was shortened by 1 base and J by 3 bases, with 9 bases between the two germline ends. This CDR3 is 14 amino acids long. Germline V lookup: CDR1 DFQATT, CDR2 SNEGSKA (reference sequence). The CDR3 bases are TGCAGTGCTAGAGGGAGGGATCCTAATGAAAAACTGTTTTTT. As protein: CSARGRDPNEKLFF.

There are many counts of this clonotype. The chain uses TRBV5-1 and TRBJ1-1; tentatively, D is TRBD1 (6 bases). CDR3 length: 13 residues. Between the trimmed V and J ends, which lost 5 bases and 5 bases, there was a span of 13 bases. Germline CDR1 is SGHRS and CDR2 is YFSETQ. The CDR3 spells CASRQGSGTEAFF. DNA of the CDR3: TGCGCCAGCAGACAGGGAAGTGGTACTGAAGCTTTCTTT.

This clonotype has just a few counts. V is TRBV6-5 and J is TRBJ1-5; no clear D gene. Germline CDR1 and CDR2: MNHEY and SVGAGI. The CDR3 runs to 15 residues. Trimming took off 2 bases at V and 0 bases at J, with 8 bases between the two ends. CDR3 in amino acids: CASSYNGLSNQPQHF. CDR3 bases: TGTGCCAGCAGTTACAACGGTCTTAGCAATCAGCCCCAGCATTTT.

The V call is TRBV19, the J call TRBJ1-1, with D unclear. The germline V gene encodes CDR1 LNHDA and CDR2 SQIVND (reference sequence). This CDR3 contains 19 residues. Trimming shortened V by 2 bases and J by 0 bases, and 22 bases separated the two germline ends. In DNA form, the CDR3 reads TGTGCCAGTAGTATATCCCACGGGCCGAACCTTTACATGAACACTGAAGCTTTCTTT. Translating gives CASSISHGPNLYMNTEAFF. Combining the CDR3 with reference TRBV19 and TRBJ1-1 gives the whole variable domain DGGITQSPKYLFRKEGQNVTLSCEQNLNHDAMYWYRQDPGQGLRLIYYSQIVNDFQKGDIAEGYSVSREKKESFPLTVTSAQKNPTAFYLCASSISHGPNLYMNTEAFFGQGTRLTVV.

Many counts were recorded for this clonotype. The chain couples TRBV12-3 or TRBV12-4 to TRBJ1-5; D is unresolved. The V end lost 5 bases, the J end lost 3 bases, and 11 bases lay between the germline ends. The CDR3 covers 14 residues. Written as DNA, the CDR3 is TGTGCCAGCAGTCAATCCAGACCCAATCAGCCCCAGCATTTT. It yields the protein CASSQSRPNQPQHF.